Listed below are T cell receptor beta chains from one sample, sequenced in a study of Graves' ophthalmopathy and Graves' hyperthyroidism. One entry per CDR3 protein, called by TCRdb with MiXCR from the multiplex PCR reads. The table records about 240,000 distinct CDR3 sequences, around 50% of them present only once. The sample consisted of peripheral blood. These receptors all stem from an adult man with Graves' ophthalmopathy. The CDR3 runs from the conserved cysteine through the conserved F or W. The order of the fields is CDR3 DNA, CDR3 protein, clone size, J gene, V gene, D gene. A D gene is named only where the DNA matches it firmly. Only part of the rows carry a size: once, few, many, or a class if the clone is expanded.

DNA: TGCAGTGCTAGAGATGAGAAACCGGGGACAGGTCACCTCTCTGGGGCCAACGTCCTGACTTTC
CDR3: CSARDEKPGTGHLSGANVLTF
size: NA
J: TRBJ2-6
V: TRBV20-1
D: TRBD1

DNA: TGTGCCAGCAGTGAATACTCGGTTATAGCGGGAACCTACGAGCAGTACTTC
CDR3: CASSEYSVIAGTYEQYF
size: NA
J: TRBJ2-7
V: TRBV25-1
D: TRBD2

DNA: TGCAGTGCTAGAGATCTGGCTCGCGGCGAGCAGTACTTC
CDR3: CSARDLARGEQYF
size: NA
J: TRBJ2-7
V: TRBV20-1
D: NA

DNA: TGTGCCGTTCGCACAGGGAGGGACGAGCAGTACTTC
CDR3: CAVRTGRDEQYF
size: few
J: TRBJ2-7
V: TRBV6-5
D: NA

DNA: TGCAGTGCTAGAGTTCCCGGACTAGCGGGAGAAGGGAACGAGCAGTACTTC
CDR3: CSARVPGLAGEGNEQYF
size: NA
J: TRBJ2-7
V: TRBV20-1
D: TRBD2

DNA: TGTGCCAGCAGCGTAGCTGCCGGAGGGCAGCCCCAGCATTTT
CDR3: CASSVAAGGQPQHF
size: NA
J: TRBJ1-5
V: TRBV9
D: NA

DNA: TGTGCCAGCATGAGGGCCCACTACGAGCAGTACTTC
CDR3: CASMRAHYEQYF
size: once
J: TRBJ2-7
V: TRBV3-1
D: NA

DNA: TGTGCCAGCAGCTTCGCAGGGGGCGCCTCTTGGGGCTACACCTTC
CDR3: CASSFAGGASWGYTF
size: NA
J: TRBJ1-2
V: TRBV7-2
D: TRBD1

DNA: TGTGCCAGCAGCCTAAGTAGGACTAGCGGAGTGGGGGACCCCTACGAGCAGTACTTC
CDR3: CASSLSRTSGVGDPYEQYF
size: NA
J: TRBJ2-7
V: TRBV14
D: TRBD2

DNA: TGTGCCAGCAGACCCCGGAAGAACACTGAAGCTTTCTTT
CDR3: CASRPRKNTEAFF
size: once
J: TRBJ1-1
V: TRBV28
D: NA

DNA: TGTGCCAGCAGCTTGGAGGCAGGGTCAGAGACCCAGTACTTC
CDR3: CASSLEAGSETQYF
size: few
J: TRBJ2-5
V: TRBV5-4
D: NA

DNA: TGTGCCAGCAGTCGCTCCTACAATGAAGCTTTCTTT
CDR3: CASSRSYNEAFF
size: NA
J: TRBJ1-1
V: TRBV10-3
D: NA

DNA: TGTGCCATCAGTGAGCCCTTAACCCAAACCAGGGGGAATCAGCCCCAGCATTTT
CDR3: CAISEPLTQTRGNQPQHF
size: few
J: TRBJ1-5
V: TRBV10-3
D: TRBD1

DNA: TGTGCCAGCAGCGTCGGGGGGCGCAGAAATTCACCCCTCCACTTT
CDR3: CASSVGGRRNSPLHF
size: NA
J: TRBJ1-6
V: TRBV7-2
D: NA

DNA: TGTGCCAGCAGTGAAAGATACAGGACTAACTATGGCTACACCTTC
CDR3: CASSERYRTNYGYTF
size: few
J: TRBJ1-2
V: TRBV6-1
D: NA

DNA: TGTGCCAGCAGCCGATGGAGGGAGAATTCACCCCTCCACTTT
CDR3: CASSRWRENSPLHF
size: NA
J: TRBJ1-6
V: TRBV7-3
D: NA

DNA: TGTGCCAGCGGGAGGGGACAGGGGGCTGGGGCCAACGTCCTGACTTTC
CDR3: CASGRGQGAGANVLTF
size: few
J: TRBJ2-6
V: TRBV6-5
D: TRBD1

DNA: TGTGCTAGTGCCCTCCGGGACAGCTCCTACGAGCAGTACTTC
CDR3: CASALRDSSYEQYF
size: NA
J: TRBJ2-7
V: TRBV12-3/TRBV12-4
D: TRBD1

DNA: TGTGCCAACAGCTTTGACCTGAACACTGAAGCTTTCTTT
CDR3: CANSFDLNTEAFF
size: NA
J: TRBJ1-1
V: TRBV7-9
D: NA

DNA: TGTGCCAGCAGCGTAGGAGGCCAGGGCCTCTACGAGCAGTACTTC
CDR3: CASSVGGQGLYEQYF
size: few
J: TRBJ2-7
V: TRBV9
D: NA

DNA: TGTGCCAGCAGCCAAGAAGACACCCCTGGAAACACCATATATTTT
CDR3: CASSQEDTPGNTIYF
size: NA
J: TRBJ1-3
V: TRBV3-1
D: NA

DNA: TGTGCCAGCATTAGACAGTTGAACACTGAAGCTTTCTTT
CDR3: CASIRQLNTEAFF
size: many
J: TRBJ1-1
V: TRBV2
D: NA